This TCR beta chain was recovered during a study of blood T cell repertoires in COVID-19. About the research overall: Both acute and convalescent COVID-19 samples were obtained from the United States, Italy and Spain.

As originally analysed: It was from reference gene primer amplification that nucleated cell counts were estimated. Assay: immunoSEQ multiplex PCR; the TCRdb copy retains only in-frame clones and omits some. D and trimming were read from the DNA, whereas the V and J calls and clone size are those reported in that table. Here the sample spans around 400,000 clones, about four fifths being singletons. This clone was seen more than once but under ten times. Losses at the gene ends were 10 bases for V and 4 bases for J; bases not matched to a gene: 11. This CDR3 is 15 amino acids long. The germline gives CDR1 LNHDA, CDR2 SQIVND (reference sequence).

J is TRBJ1-1 and V is TRBV19, with TRBD1 matching over 11 bases. Sequencing was performed on PBMCs or T cells enriched from blood (not recorded which). This TCR came from a woman in her fifties or sixties who had recovered from COVID-19. Here the CDR3 reads CAIGQGAVGGTEAFF. In nucleotides, the CDR3 is TGTGCCATCGGACAGGGGGCGGTGGGAGGCACTGAAGCTTTCTTT.